The T cell receptor (beta chain) under discussion was sequenced for a study of T cells in Graves' hyperthyroidism and ophthalmopathy. Study-wide findings and caveats: Stable hyperthyroidism and ophthalmopathy were separated using 13 V-J signatures.

Template material for amplifying TCR beta CDR3 regions consisted of RNA transcripts. Initially, a first-round RT-PCR of the TCR CDR3 employed the HTBI primer set. TCRdb re-derived calls from the multiplex PCR reads in MiXCR, one entry per CDR3 protein. This sample has 750,000 to 900,000 distinct CDR3 sequences, with roughly 40% found just once. Absent ophthalmopathy progression within 18 months defined stable Graves' hyperthyroidism. Concerning this clonotype: Its antigen is as yet unknown.

In germline, CDR1 is LNHNV, CDR2 YYDKDF (reference sequence). The ends were cut back, 10 bases at V and 2 bases at J, with 14 bases in the middle. The CDR3 sequence is 14 residues long. What was sequenced was blood. The TCR was taken from a man in his late teens or twenties with Graves' hyperthyroidism. The gene calls are TRBV15 and TRBJ2-2; weak D call: TRBD2 (5 bases). The CDR3 DNA reads as TGTGCCAGCAGTCGGACTTTTAACACCGGGGAGCTGTTTTTT. Protein product: CASSRTFNTGELFF. The complete variable domain, with remaining parts taken from reference TRBV15 and TRBJ2-2, reads DAMVIQNPRYQVTQFGKPVTLSCSQTLNHNVMYWYQQKSSQAPKLLFHYYDKDFNNEADTPDNFQSRRPNTSFCFLDIRSPGLGDTAMYLCASSRTFNTGELFFGEGSRLTVL.